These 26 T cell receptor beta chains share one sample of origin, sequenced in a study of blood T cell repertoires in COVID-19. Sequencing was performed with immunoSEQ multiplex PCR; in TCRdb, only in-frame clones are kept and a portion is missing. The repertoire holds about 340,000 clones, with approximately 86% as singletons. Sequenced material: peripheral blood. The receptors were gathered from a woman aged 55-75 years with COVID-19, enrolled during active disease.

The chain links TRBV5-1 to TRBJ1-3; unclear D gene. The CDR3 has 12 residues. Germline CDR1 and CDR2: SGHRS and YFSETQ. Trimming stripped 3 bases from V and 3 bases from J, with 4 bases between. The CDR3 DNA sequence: TGCGCCAGCAGCTACGGTGGAAACACCATATATTTT. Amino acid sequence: CASSYGGNTIYF. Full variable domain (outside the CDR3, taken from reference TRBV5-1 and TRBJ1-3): KAGVTQTPRYLIKTRGQQVTLSCSPISGHRSVSWYQQTPGQGLQFLFEYFSETQRNKGNFPGRFSGRQFSNSRSEMNVSTLELGDSALYLCASSYGGNTIYFGEGSWLTVV.

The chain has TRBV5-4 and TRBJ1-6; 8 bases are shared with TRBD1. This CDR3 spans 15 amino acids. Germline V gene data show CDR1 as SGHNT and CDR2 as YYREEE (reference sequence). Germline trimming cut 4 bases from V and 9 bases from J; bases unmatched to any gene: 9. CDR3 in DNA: TGTGCCAGCAGCCCTTTGGACAGGGACGGTTCACCCCTCCACTTT. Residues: CASSPLDRDGSPLHF.

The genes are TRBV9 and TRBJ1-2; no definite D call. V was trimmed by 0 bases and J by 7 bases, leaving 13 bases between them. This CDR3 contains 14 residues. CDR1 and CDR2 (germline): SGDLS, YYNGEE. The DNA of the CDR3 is TGTGCCAGCAGCGTAGGGCCCCAATGGAGTGGCTACACCTTC. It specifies CASSVGPQWSGYTF.

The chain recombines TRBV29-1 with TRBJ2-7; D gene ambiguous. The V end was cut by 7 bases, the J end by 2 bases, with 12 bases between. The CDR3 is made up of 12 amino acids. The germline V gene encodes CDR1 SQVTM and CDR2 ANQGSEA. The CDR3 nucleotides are TGCAGCGCTACAGAGCCCCCCTACGAGCAGTACTTC. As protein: CSATEPPYEQYF.

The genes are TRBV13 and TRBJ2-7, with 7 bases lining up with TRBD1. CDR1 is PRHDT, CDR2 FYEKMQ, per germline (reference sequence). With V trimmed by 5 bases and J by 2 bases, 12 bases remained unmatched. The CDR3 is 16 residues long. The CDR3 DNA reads TGTGCCAGCAGCCACCCATCCGGGACAGTCACCTACGAGCAGTACTTC. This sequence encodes CASSHPSGTVTYEQYF.

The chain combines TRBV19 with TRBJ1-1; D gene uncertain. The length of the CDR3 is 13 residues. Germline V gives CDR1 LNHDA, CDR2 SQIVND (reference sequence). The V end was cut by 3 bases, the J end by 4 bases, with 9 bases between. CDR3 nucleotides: TGTGCCAGTAGTATTGGCGCGGGCACTGAAGCTTTCTTT. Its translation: CASSIGAGTEAFF.

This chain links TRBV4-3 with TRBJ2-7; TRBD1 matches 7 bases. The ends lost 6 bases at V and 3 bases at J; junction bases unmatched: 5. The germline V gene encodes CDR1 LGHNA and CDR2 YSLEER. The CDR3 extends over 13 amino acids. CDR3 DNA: TGCGCCAGCAGTTTCGACAGGGACTACGAGCAGTACTTC. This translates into CASSFDRDYEQYF.

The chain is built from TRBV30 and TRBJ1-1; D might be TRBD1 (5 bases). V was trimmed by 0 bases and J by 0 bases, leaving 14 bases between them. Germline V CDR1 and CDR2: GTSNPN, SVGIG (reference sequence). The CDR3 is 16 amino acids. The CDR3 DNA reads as TGTGCCTGGAGTGTCTCTTGGGGCAGGGTGAACACTGAAGCTTTCTTT. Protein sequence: CAWSVSWGRVNTEAFF.

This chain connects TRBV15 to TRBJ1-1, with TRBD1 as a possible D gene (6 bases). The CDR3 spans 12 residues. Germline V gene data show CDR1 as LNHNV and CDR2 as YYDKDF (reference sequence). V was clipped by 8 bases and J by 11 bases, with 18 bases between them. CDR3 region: CATWPRGGEAFF. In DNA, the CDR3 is TGTGCCACCTGGCCTAGGGGGGGGGAGGCTTTCTTT. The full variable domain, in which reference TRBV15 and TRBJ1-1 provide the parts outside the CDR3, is DAMVIQNPRYQVTQFGKPVTLSCSQTLNHNVMYWYQQKSSQAPKLLFHYYDKDFNNEADTPDNFQSRRPNTSFCFLDIRSPGLGDTAMYLCATWPRGGEAFFGQGTRLTVV.

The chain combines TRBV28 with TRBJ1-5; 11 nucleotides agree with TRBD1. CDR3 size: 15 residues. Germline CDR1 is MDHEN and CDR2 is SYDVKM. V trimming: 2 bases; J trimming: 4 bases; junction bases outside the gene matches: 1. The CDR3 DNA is TGTGCCAGCAGTTTAGGGACAGGGGGGAATCAGCCCCAGCATTTT. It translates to CASSLGTGGNQPQHF.

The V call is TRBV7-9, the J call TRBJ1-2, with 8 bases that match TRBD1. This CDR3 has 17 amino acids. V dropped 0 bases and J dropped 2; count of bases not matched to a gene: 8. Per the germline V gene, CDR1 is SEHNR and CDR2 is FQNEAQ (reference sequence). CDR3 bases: TGTGCCAGCAGCTTAGCCGGACGACAGGGGAGGAACTATGGCTACACCTTC. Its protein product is CASSLAGRQGRNYGYTF.

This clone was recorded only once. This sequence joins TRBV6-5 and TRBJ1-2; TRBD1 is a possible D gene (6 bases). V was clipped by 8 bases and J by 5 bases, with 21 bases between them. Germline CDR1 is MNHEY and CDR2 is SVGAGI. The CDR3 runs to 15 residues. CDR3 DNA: TGTGCCAGCGGCCGGCAATGGACAGTACAATATGGCTACACCTTC. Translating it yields CASGRQWTVQYGYTF.

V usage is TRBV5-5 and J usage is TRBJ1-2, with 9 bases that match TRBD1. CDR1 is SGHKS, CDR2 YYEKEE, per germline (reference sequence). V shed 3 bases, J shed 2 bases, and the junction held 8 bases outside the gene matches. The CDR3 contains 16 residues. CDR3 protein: CASSSTPGQGNYGYTF. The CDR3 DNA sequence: TGTGCCAGCAGCTCTACACCGGGACAGGGAAACTATGGCTACACCTTC.

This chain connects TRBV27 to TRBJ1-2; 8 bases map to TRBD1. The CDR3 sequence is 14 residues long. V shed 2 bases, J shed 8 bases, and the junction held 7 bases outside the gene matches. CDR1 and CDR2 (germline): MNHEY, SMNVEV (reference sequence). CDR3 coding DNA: TGTGCCAGCAGTTTACTTGGACAGGGACGCGGCTACACCTTC. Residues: CASSLLGQGRGYTF.

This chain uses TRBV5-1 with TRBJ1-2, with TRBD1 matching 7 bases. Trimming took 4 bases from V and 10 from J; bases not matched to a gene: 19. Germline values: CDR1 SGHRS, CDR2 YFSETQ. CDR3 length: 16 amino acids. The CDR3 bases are TGCGCCAGCAGCAAACTAATAGCCGGGACAGAATCTTTCTACACCTTC. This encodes CASSKLIAGTESFYTF.

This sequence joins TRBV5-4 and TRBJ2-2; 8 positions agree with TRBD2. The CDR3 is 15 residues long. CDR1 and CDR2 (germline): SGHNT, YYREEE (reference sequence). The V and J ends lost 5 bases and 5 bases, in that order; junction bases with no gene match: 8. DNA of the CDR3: TGTGCCAGCAGAAATTGGGGCGGGGGGACCGGGGAGCTGTTTTTT. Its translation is CASRNWGGGTGELFF.

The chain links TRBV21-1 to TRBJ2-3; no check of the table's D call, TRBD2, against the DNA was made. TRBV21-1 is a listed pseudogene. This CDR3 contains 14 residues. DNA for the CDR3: TGTGCCAGCAGCAAAGGGGGGAGGGAGGATACGCAGTATTTT. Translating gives CASSKGGREDTQYF.

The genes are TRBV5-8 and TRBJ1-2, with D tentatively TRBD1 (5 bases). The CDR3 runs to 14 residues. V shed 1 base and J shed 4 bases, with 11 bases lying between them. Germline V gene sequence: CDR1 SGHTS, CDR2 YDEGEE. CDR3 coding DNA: TGTGCCAGCAGCTTGTGGCAGGGTGGCTATGGCTACACCTTC. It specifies CASSLWQGGYGYTF. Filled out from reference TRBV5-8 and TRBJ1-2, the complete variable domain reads EAGVTQSPTHLIKTRGQQATLRCSPISGHTSVYWYQQALGLGLQFLLWYDEGEERNRGNFPPRFSGRQFPNYSSELNVNALELEDSALYLCASSLWQGGYGYTFGSGTRLTVV.

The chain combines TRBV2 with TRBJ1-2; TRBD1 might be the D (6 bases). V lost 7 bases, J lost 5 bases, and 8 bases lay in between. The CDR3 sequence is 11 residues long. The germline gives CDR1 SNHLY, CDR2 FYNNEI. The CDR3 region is CASTQGYGYTF. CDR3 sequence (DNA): TGTGCCAGCACTCAGGGGTATGGCTACACCTTC.

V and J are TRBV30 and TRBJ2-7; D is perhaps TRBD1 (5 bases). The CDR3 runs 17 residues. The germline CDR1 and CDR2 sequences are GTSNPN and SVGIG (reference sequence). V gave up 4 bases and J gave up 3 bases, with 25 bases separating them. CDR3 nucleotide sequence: TGTGCCTGGAATTCGGGTTGGGGCACCATGAAGAACTACGAGCAGTACTTC. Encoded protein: CAWNSGWGTMKNYEQYF. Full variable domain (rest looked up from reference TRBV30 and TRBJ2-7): SQTIHQWPATLVQPVGSPLSLECTVEGTSNPNLYWYRQAAGRGLQLLFYSVGIGQISSEVPQNLSASRPQDRQFILSSKKLLLSDSGFYLCAWNSGWGTMKNYEQYFGPGTRLTVT.

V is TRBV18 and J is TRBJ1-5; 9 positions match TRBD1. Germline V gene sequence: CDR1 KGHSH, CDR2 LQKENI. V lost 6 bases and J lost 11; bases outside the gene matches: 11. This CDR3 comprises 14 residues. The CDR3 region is CASSLRQGGVAQHF. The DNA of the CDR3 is TGTGCCAGCTCTCTTCGACAGGGGGGTGTGGCCCAGCATTTT. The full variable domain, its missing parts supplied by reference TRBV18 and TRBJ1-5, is NAGVMQNPRHLVRRRGQEARLRCSPMKGHSHVYWYRQLPEEGLKFMVYLQKENIIDESGMPKERFSAEFPKEGPSILRIQQVVRGDSAAYFCASSLRQGGVAQHFGDGTRLSIL.

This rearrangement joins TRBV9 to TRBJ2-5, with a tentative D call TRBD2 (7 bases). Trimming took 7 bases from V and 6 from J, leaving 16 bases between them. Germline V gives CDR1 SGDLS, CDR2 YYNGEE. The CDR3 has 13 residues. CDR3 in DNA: TGTGCCAGCGGGCGGGGGCACGGAAAGACCCAGTACTTC. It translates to CASGRGHGKTQYF.

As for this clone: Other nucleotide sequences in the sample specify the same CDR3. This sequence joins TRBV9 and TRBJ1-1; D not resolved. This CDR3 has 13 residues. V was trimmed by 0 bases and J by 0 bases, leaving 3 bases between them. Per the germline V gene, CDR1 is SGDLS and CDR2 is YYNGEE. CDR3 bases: TGTGCCAGCAGCGTAGCAGTGAACACTGAAGCTTTCTTT. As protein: CASSVAVNTEAFF.

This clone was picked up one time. The CDR3 spells CASSPGTSTDTQYF. DNA for the CDR3: TGTGCCAGCAGCCCCGGGACAAGCACAGATACGCAGTATTTT. The chain combines TRBV7-3 with TRBJ2-3; TRBD1 might be the D (6 bases). Between the trimmed V and J ends, which lost 5 bases and 0 bases, there was a span of 9 bases. This CDR3 spans 14 amino acids. Germline V gene lookup returns CDR1 SGHTA and CDR2 FQGTGA.

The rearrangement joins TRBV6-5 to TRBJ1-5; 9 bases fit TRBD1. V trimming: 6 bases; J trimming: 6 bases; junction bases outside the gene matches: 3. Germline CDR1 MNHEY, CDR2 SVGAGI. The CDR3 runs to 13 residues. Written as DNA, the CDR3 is TGTGCCAGCAGGGGACAGGGATCTCAGCCCCAGCATTTT. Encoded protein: CASRGQGSQPQHF.

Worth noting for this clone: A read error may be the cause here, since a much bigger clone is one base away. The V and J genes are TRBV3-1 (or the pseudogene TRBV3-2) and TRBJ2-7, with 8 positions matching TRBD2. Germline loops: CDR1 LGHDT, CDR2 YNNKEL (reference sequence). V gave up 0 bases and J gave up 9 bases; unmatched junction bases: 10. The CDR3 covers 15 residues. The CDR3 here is CASSQEGRGGRGQYF. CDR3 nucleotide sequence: TGTGCCAGCAGCCAAGAGGGGCGCGGGGGGCGGGGGCAGTACTTC.